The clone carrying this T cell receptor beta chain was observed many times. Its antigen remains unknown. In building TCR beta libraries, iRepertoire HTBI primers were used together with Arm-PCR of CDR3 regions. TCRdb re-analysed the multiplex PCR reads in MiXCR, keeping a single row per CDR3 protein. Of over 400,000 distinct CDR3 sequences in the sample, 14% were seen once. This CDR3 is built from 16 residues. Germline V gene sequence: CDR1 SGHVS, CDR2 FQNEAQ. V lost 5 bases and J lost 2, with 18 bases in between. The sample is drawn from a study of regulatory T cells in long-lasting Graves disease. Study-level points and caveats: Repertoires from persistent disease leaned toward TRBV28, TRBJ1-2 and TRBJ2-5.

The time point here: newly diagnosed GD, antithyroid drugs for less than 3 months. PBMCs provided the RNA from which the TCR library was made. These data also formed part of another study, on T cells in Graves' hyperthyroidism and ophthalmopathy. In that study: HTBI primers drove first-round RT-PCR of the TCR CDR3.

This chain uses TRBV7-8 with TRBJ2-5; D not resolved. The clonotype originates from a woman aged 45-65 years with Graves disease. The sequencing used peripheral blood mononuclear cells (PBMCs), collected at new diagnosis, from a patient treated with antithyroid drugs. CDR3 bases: TGTGCCAGCAGCGCACCTGATCAGACAACTCAAGAGACCCAGTACTTC. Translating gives CASSAPDQTTQETQYF.